This TCR beta chain was documented in a study of somatic mutations in cytotoxic T cells in rheumatoid arthritis. Study summary: Using a FACSAria II or Sony SH800, a portion of the V beta antibody-stained T-cell populations were flow-sorted at nearly 100% purity, and among those populations were V beta1+ cells that were then sequenced for TCRB. General study findings and limits: Among patients with rheumatoid arthritis, but not healthy controls, CD8+ clonality increased with age.

The CDR3 extends over 12 amino acids. V was pared by 6 bases and J by 5 bases, with 9 bases between. In germline, CDR1 is MNHEY, CDR2 SMNVEV (reference sequence). The assay was immunoSEQ multiplex PCR, and TCRdb's table has in-frame clones only and misses some. This table holds 15,000 to 20,000 clones, 65% to 80% found once. Note on this clone: Its antigen is unidentified.

This chain connects TRBV27 to TRBJ2-3; D ambiguous. Specimen: CD8+ T cells sorted from blood. The clonotype comes from an adult with rheumatoid arthritis. This CDR3 is CASSPVVDTQYF. The DNA for the CDR3 is TGTGCCAGCAGCCCGGTCGTAGATACGCAGTATTTT.